The 24 T cell receptor beta chains below come from one sample, sequenced in a study of post-analysis software for immune sequencing data. Findings and caveats of the study: Patients had higher frequencies than controls of roughly five TRBV segments, including TRBV5-6, TRBV5-1 and TRBV20-1.

These receptors' targets are unknown. Incorporated into the TCR beta cDNA libraries were unique molecular identifiers, which served to reduce PCR and sequencing biases. TCRdb analysed the PCR reads with MiXCR anew, one entry per CDR3 protein. This table holds more than 500,000 distinct CDR3 sequences, around 31% found once. Sequencing used blood. These receptor sequences come from a girl under 18 with multiple sclerosis.

This clonotype was detected once. Here the CDR3 DNA reads TGCGCCAGCAGCTCGACCGGAAGCCAGGATAATTCACCCCTCCACTTT. Protein product: CASSSTGSQDNSPLHF. V is TRBV5-1 and J is TRBJ1-6; D call uncertain. V was shortened by 3 bases and J by 5 bases, with 15 bases between the two germline ends. Germline CDR1 and CDR2: SGHRS and YFSETQ. This CDR3 region has 16 residues.

The rearrangement joins TRBV4-1 to TRBJ2-1; 9 nucleotides align to TRBD2. Looked up from germline, CDR1 is MGHRA and CDR2 is YSYEKL. The CDR3 spans 18 residues. The V segment lost 4 bases and the J segment 6 bases; nucleotides outside the gene matches: 16. CDR3 region: CASSLVAGGPRLANEQFF. Written as DNA, the CDR3 is TGCGCCAGCAGCCTCGTGGCGGGGGGGCCTCGGTTAGCCAATGAGCAGTTCTTC.

The chain links TRBV18 to TRBJ2-5, with 10 bases identical to TRBD2. The CDR3 runs 18 residues. The trim removed 0 bases at V and 6 bases at J, leaving 13 bases unmatched. Germline values: CDR1 KGHSH, CDR2 LQKENI. The CDR3 protein is CASSPPVGAGGPLKTQYF. CDR3 DNA: TGTGCCAGCTCACCACCGGTCGGAGCGGGGGGGCCTTTGAAGACCCAGTACTTC. The variable domain in full, with the rest retrieved from reference TRBV18 and TRBJ2-5, is NAGVMQNPRHLVRRRGQEARLRCSPMKGHSHVYWYRQLPEEGLKFMVYLQKENIIDESGMPKERFSAEFPKEGPSILRIQQVVRGDSAAYFCASSPPVGAGGPLKTQYFGPGTRLLVL.

This clonotype showed up just a few times. The genes are TRBV5-1 and TRBJ1-1; no clear D. The CDR3 loop spans 14 amino acids. Looked up from germline, CDR1 is SGHRS and CDR2 is YFSETQ. The V gene lost 4 bases and the J gene lost 4 bases, with 14 bases spanning the gap. The CDR3 DNA sequence: TGCGCCAGCAGCACCGGTTATCGGGGCACTGAAGCTTTCTTT. Encoded protein: CASSTGYRGTEAFF.

This sequence joins TRBV11-2 and TRBJ2-7; TRBD1 agrees at 7 bases. J was trimmed by 2 bases and V by 5 bases; bases with no gene match: 18. The CDR3 loop spans 18 amino acids. Germline V gives CDR1 SGHAT, CDR2 FQNNGV. This CDR3 reads CASSTYAPRTGVTYEQYF. The CDR3 DNA reads TGTGCCAGCAGCACGTATGCCCCTCGGACAGGCGTGACCTACGAGCAGTACTTC.

This clonotype was observed a handful of times. The J gene is TRBJ1-5, the V gene TRBV6-5; 8 bases are shared with TRBD1. CDR1 MNHEY and CDR2 SVGAGI come from the germline V gene. The CDR3 runs to 16 residues. V lost 5 bases, J lost 3 bases, and 9 bases stayed unmatched. CDR3 sequence (DNA): TGTGCCAGCAGTAACAGGGGGGAGTCGGACAATCAGCCCCAGCATTTT. This encodes CASSNRGESDNQPQHF.

This sequence joins TRBV7-9 and TRBJ2-5; 8 positions match TRBD1. The length of the CDR3 is 13 residues. Germline V gene lookup returns CDR1 SEHNR and CDR2 FQNEAQ (reference sequence). J gave up 4 bases and V 8 bases, and 6 bases lay outside the gene matches. The CDR3 bases are TGTGCCAGCGGCGACAGGGGTCGAGAGACCCAGTACTTC. It is translated as CASGDRGRETQYF. Looking up the rest from reference TRBV7-9 and TRBJ2-5 gives the full variable domain: DTGVSQNPRHKITKRGQNVTFRCDPISEHNRLYWYRQTLGQGPEFLTYFQNEAQLEKSRLLSDRFSAERPKGSFSTLEIQRTEQGDSAMYLCASGDRGRETQYFGPGTRLLVL.

This chain connects TRBV5-1 to TRBJ2-1, with a weak D call TRBD1 (6 bases). This CDR3 region has 12 residues. Trimming removed 5 bases from V and 10 bases from J, with 13 bases in between. CDR1 and CDR2 (germline): SGHRS, YFSETQ. CDR3 in DNA: TGCGCCAGCAGATTGAGGGGACAAGAGCAGTTCTTC. This gives the protein CASRLRGQEQFF.

V and J are TRBV28 and TRBJ1-2; no firm D call. Germline V CDR1 and CDR2: MDHEN, SYDVKM. V was trimmed by 3 bases and J by 4 bases, leaving 15 bases between them. The CDR3 loop spans 15 amino acids. The CDR3 reads CASSLVPDAGYGYTF. DNA of the CDR3: TGTGCCAGCAGTTTGGTTCCGGATGCTGGCTATGGCTACACCTTC.

The genes are TRBV24-1 and TRBJ1-2; TRBD1 might be the D (5 bases). This CDR3 region has 13 residues. In germline, CDR1 is KGHDR, CDR2 SFDVKD. The ends were cut back, 4 bases at V and 4 bases at J, with 9 bases in the middle. The DNA for the CDR3 is TGTGCCACCAGTGAAACCGGGACCTATGGCTACACCTTC. This codes for CATSETGTYGYTF.

In this sample, this clonotype turned up once. The J gene is TRBJ1-1, the V gene TRBV12-3 or TRBV12-4, with D unresolved. The ends were cut back, 3 bases at V and 1 base at J, with 12 bases in the middle. This CDR3 is 15 amino acids long. CDR3 nucleotides: TGTGCCAGCAGTTTTGGTGGGGTCAGGAACACTGAAGCTTTCTTT. Its protein product is CASSFGGVRNTEAFF.

This clonotype was counted at least ten times. V usage is TRBV27 and J usage is TRBJ2-7, with a weak D call TRBD2 (5 bases). TRBJ2-5 explains the end of the DNA better; the J call may be wrong. CDR3 length: 11 residues. Germline CDR1 and CDR2: MNHEY and SMNVEV (reference sequence). CDR3 nucleotides: TGTGCCAGCAGTCAAGGAGGGACCCAGTACTTC. Residues: CASSQGGTQYF.

V usage is TRBV12-5 and J usage is TRBJ1-2; the D gene is possibly TRBD1 (6 bases). Trimming pared 1 base from V and 7 bases from J, leaving 13 bases between. This CDR3 spans 14 amino acids. In germline, CDR1 is LGHNT, CDR2 FRNRAP. The DNA of the CDR3 is TGTGCTAGTGGTTTGGACTCGGGGGCGGGTGGCTACACCTTC. Amino acids: CASGLDSGAGGYTF.

The J gene is TRBJ1-6, the V gene TRBV3-1; possibly TRBD1 for D (5 bases). In germline, CDR1 is LGHDT, CDR2 YNNKEL (reference sequence). The CDR3 loop spans 12 amino acids. V lost 4 bases, J lost 7 bases, and 5 bases lay in between. In DNA form, the CDR3 reads TGTGCCAGCAGCCGACAGAATTCACCCCTCCACTTT. Its translation: CASSRQNSPLHF.

There are a few counts of this clonotype. J is TRBJ2-1 and V is TRBV7-9; TRBD2 agrees at 7 bases. CDR3 length: 14 amino acids. V lost 5 bases, J lost 5 bases, and 6 bases stayed unmatched. CDR1 SEHNR and CDR2 FQNEAQ come from the germline V gene (reference sequence). The CDR3 sequence: CASSLSLADNEQFF. The CDR3 DNA reads TGTGCCAGCAGCCTGTCGCTAGCGGACAATGAGCAGTTCTTC.

This clonotype was detected only a few times. The rearrangement uses TRBV5-1 and TRBJ2-7; no reliable D call. The CDR3 runs to 13 residues. V lost 4 bases and J lost 2, with 10 bases in between. Germline V gives CDR1 SGHRS, CDR2 YFSETQ. DNA for the CDR3: TGCGCCAGCAGCGTAGGTCCGACCTACGAGCAGTACTTC. Its protein is CASSVGPTYEQYF.

This clonotype was detected ten times or more. This rearrangement joins TRBV10-3 to TRBJ2-7; TRBD2 matches 7 bases. Germline CDR1 reads ENHRY; CDR2 reads SYGVKD. This CDR3 has 12 residues. V gave up 8 bases and J gave up 3 bases; unmatched junction bases: 4. The CDR3 DNA is TGTGCCATCCGTGGCGGGGGCTACGAGCAGTACTTC. This sequence encodes CAIRGGGYEQYF.

J is TRBJ2-7 and V is TRBV6-6; tentatively, D is TRBD1 or TRBD2 (5 bases each). Germline V lookup: CDR1 MNHNY, CDR2 SVGAGI (reference sequence). Trimming shortened V by 4 bases and J by 3 bases, and 19 bases separated the two germline ends. This CDR3 is built from 16 residues. The chain's CDR3 is CASSWRIGHRIYEQYF. CDR3 nucleotide sequence: TGTGCCAGCAGTTGGAGGATAGGACACCGGATCTACGAGCAGTACTTC.

This clonotype was recorded many times. J is TRBJ2-5 and V is TRBV7-2, with D hard to call. This CDR3 has 13 residues. The germline CDR1 and CDR2 sequences are SGHTA and FQGNSA. V was trimmed by 1 base and J by 4 bases, leaving 7 bases between them. This chain's CDR3 is CASSLVTRETQYF. As DNA, the CDR3 is TGTGCCAGCAGCTTAGTGACACGAGAGACCCAGTACTTC.

The J gene is TRBJ2-1, the V gene TRBV5-1; 7 bases are shared with TRBD2. J lost 12 bases, V lost 4 bases, and 7 bases had no gene match. The germline V gene has CDR1 SGHRS and CDR2 YFSETQ. This CDR3 comprises 12 residues. This CDR3 is CASSGSGSRQFF. The CDR3 bases are TGCGCCAGCAGCGGTAGCGGGTCAAGGCAGTTCTTC.

The rearrangement joins TRBV3-1 to TRBJ2-5; 7 bases line up with TRBD2. With V trimmed by 5 bases and J by 5 bases, 11 bases remained unmatched. Germline CDR1 reads LGHDT; CDR2 reads YNNKEL (reference sequence). This CDR3 is 15 amino acids long. CDR3 DNA sequence: TGTGCCAGCAGCAGCGGGGACTATGGGACGGAGACCCAGTACTTC. Protein product: CASSSGDYGTETQYF.

The table lists this clonotype with a few counts. An end of the junction does not agree with germline; a read error may underlie this. This sequence joins TRBV18 and TRBJ1-4; no firm D call. The V gene's germline CDR1 is KGHSH and CDR2 LQKENI. The CDR3 sequence is 12 residues long. In nucleotides, the CDR3 is TGTGCCAGCACACCATCCGGGTTAGGACTGTTTTTT. Protein: CASTPSGLGLFF.

This clonotype was counted only a few times. The chain employs TRBV29-1 and TRBJ2-3; D unresolved. Germline CDR1 is SQVTM and CDR2 is ANQGSEA. Trimming took off 5 bases at V and 0 bases at J, with 9 bases between the two ends. The CDR3 contains 13 residues. In DNA, the CDR3 is TGCAGCGTTTCCCCTAGGAGCACAGATACGCAGTATTTT. Protein sequence: CSVSPRSTDTQYF.

This chain uses TRBV27 with TRBJ2-7; D uncertain. The CDR3 runs 11 residues. CDR1 is MNHEY, CDR2 SMNVEV, per germline (reference sequence). V shed 10 bases and J shed 4 bases, with 11 bases lying between them. The CDR3 protein is CATFSGYEQYF. The DNA of the CDR3 is TGTGCCACCTTTTCTGGATACGAGCAGTACTTC.